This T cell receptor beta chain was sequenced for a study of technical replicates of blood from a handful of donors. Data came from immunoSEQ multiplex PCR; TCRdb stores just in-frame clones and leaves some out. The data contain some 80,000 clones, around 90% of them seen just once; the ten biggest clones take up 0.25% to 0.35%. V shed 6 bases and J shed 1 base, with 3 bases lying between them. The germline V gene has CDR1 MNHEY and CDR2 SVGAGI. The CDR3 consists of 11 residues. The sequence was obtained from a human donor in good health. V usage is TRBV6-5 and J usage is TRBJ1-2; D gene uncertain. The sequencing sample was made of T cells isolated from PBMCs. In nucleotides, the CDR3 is TGTGCCAGCAGCCATAACTATGGCTACACCTTC. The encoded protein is CASSHNYGYTF.